This entry concerns a single T cell receptor (beta chain). The sample comes from a study of technical replicates of blood from a handful of donors. Sequenced by immunoSEQ multiplex PCR; TCRdb stores in-frame clones only, minus some. This repertoire shows 54,000 or so clones, 94% found once; its top ten account for 0.2% to 0.25%. J was trimmed by 4 bases and V by 3 bases; bases with no gene match: 3. From germline, CDR1 is SGDLS and CDR2 YYNGEE. CDR3 length equals 16 residues. This clonotype was obtained from a human donor in good health. The sequencing sample was made of T cells isolated from PBMCs. The chain joins TRBV9 to TRBJ2-1, with 14 bases lining up with TRBD2. The CDR3 sequence is CASSERLAGGYNEQFF. The CDR3 coding sequence is TGTGCCAGCAGCGAAAGACTAGCGGGAGGGTACAATGAGCAGTTCTTC. Filled out from reference TRBV9 and TRBJ2-1, the complete variable domain reads DSGVTQTPKHLITATGQRVTLRCSPRSGDLSVYWYQQSLDQGLQFLIQYYNGEERAKGNILERFSAQQFPDLHSELNLSSLELGDSALYFCASSERLAGGYNEQFFGPGTRLTVL.